This T cell receptor beta chain appears in the sequencing data of a study of T cell responses to AZD1222 COVID-19 vaccine. General observations from the study: Scientists sampled the repertoires only once the peak T cell response had passed. Clonal diversity may have been underestimated, and the donors were mostly white British, with more females than males.

This clone appeared once. Its antigen is undetermined. Germline CDR1 SNHLY, CDR2 FYNNEI. The CDR3 runs 11 residues. V was shortened by 8 bases and J by 3 bases, with 7 bases between the two germline ends. This table comes from immunoSEQ multiplex PCR, and its TCRdb copy is limited to in-frame clones, with some not included. The sample yields around 99,000 clones, approximately 90% seen once. The source is an adult in good health. The sequenced sample was peripheral blood, obtained on day 0 of AZD1222 vaccination. The chain links TRBV2 to TRBJ2-5; no clear D. CDR3 protein: CASSGEETQYF. Here the CDR3 DNA reads TGTGCCAGCTCAGGTGAAGAGACCCAGTACTTC.